One sample yielded the 27 T cell receptor beta chains listed below, sequenced in a study of T cells in Graves' hyperthyroidism and ophthalmopathy. The TCR beta CDR3 regions underwent amplification using RNA transcripts as the source. First-round RT-PCR of the TCR CDR3 relied on the HTBI primer set. TCRdb reprocessed the multiplex PCR reads with MiXCR, giving one entry per CDR3 protein. Counted here are hundreds of thousands of distinct CDR3 sequences, about 14% occurring once; the ten biggest clones make up approximately 12%. The sample taken for sequencing was blood. The receptors were gathered from a woman between 50 and 59 years old with Graves' ophthalmopathy.

This clonotype was observed many times. V usage is TRBV12-3 or TRBV12-4 and J usage is TRBJ2-1; 11 bases agree with TRBD2. V dropped 5 bases and J dropped 7; count of bases not matched to a gene: 4. CDR3 length: 14 amino acids. CDR3 residues: CASSRLAGMNEQFF. CDR3 DNA: TGTGCCAGCAGTCGACTAGCGGGAATGAATGAGCAGTTCTTC.

The gene calls are TRBV5-5 and TRBJ2-3; D is uncertain. CDR3 size: 14 residues. V shed 2 bases and J shed 4 bases, with 11 bases lying between them. CDR1 and CDR2 (germline): SGHKS, YYEKEE (reference sequence). The CDR3 sequence is CASSFSAGADTQYF. For the CDR3, the DNA is TGTGCCAGCAGCTTCTCCGCCGGAGCAGATACGCAGTATTTT.

In the case of this clonotype: A much larger clone differs by one base, so this may be a read error. The genes are TRBV2 and TRBJ1-3; a weak D match, TRBD1 (5 bases). This CDR3 has 17 residues. The germline gives CDR1 SNHLY, CDR2 FYNNEI. Trimming stripped 8 bases from V and 0 bases from J, with 20 bases between. CDR3 nucleotide sequence: TGTGCCAGCGGTGGAATAACGGGACGCAGCTCTGGAAACACCATATATTTT. Encoded protein: CASGGITGRSSGNTIYF.

This clonotype was seen many times. The gene calls are TRBV20-1 and TRBJ2-5, with D possibly being TRBD2 (6 bases). In germline, CDR1 is DFQATT, CDR2 SNEGSKA (reference sequence). V lost 0 bases, J lost 2 bases, and 13 bases lay in between. There are 15 residues in the CDR3. The CDR3 is CSARDLGRGQETQYF. The CDR3 region has the DNA TGCAGTGCTAGAGATCTCGGGAGAGGACAAGAGACCCAGTACTTC.

This clonotype came up many times. The genes are TRBV2 and TRBJ2-7; no clear D. V lost 0 bases and J lost 5, with 8 bases in between. Germline values: CDR1 SNHLY, CDR2 FYNNEI. The CDR3 spans 13 residues. This chain's CDR3 is CASSEARRDEQYF. The CDR3 DNA follows: TGTGCCAGCAGTGAAGCGCGTCGGGACGAGCAGTACTTC.

This clonotype was counted at least ten times. CDR3 nucleotide sequence: TGCAGTGCCCCCAGGTTGGGGGAGGGGGCAGAGACCCAGTACTTC. It encodes CSAPRLGEGAETQYF. The rearrangement uses TRBV20-1 and TRBJ2-5; D tentatively fits TRBD1 or TRBD2 (7 bases each). V lost 6 bases, J lost 4 bases, and 21 bases lay in between. Germline V gives CDR1 DFQATT, CDR2 SNEGSKA (reference sequence). The CDR3 consists of 15 residues.

Only a few counts were recorded for this clonotype. A much more abundant neighbour one base away suggests this may be a read error. This chain joins TRBV12-3 or TRBV12-4 and TRBJ2-5, with D tentatively TRBD1 (8 bases). This CDR3 is built from 12 residues. With 5 bases removed from V and 7 bases from J, the gap between germline ends came to 11 bases. CDR3: CASSNRGGTQYF. CDR3 DNA: TGTGCCAGCAGTAACAGGGGGGGGACCCAGTACTTC.

This clonotype was recorded a few times. The chain combines TRBV7-9 with TRBJ1-2; a weak D match, TRBD1 (5 bases). The ends were cut back, 2 bases at V and 4 bases at J, with 11 bases in the middle. From germline, CDR1 is SEHNR and CDR2 FQNEAQ (reference sequence). The CDR3 sequence is 14 residues long. The CDR3 DNA follows: TGTGCCAGCAGCTTAAGCACAGGAGGCTATGGCTACACCTTC. Its translation: CASSLSTGGYGYTF.

Only a few counts were recorded for this clonotype. The gene calls are TRBV12-5 and TRBJ2-7; the D is unclear. The V end lost 6 bases, the J end lost 0 bases, and 15 bases lay between the germline ends. This CDR3 is built from 15 residues. Germline values: CDR1 LGHNT, CDR2 FRNRAP. This CDR3 reads CASGPIHGSSYEQYF. For the CDR3, the DNA is TGTGCTAGTGGACCCATACACGGAAGCTCCTACGAGCAGTACTTC.

V and J are TRBV20-1 and TRBJ1-5, with 8 bases identical to TRBD1. V lost 5 bases and J lost 2; bases outside the gene matches: 8. Germline CDR1 is DFQATT and CDR2 is SNEGSKA (reference sequence). The CDR3 extends over 15 amino acids. The CDR3 DNA reads TGCAGTGCTTTTATGCAGGGGGCGGGCAATCAGCCCCAGCATTTT. Amino acid sequence: CSAFMQGAGNQPQHF.

This chain links TRBV4-3 with TRBJ2-1, with 14 bases identical to TRBD2. The V and J ends lost 1 base and 7 bases, in that order; junction bases with no gene match: 9. The CDR3 loop spans 18 amino acids. Germline CDR1 and CDR2: LGHNA and YSLEER. CDR3: CASSQGPGLAGVGNEQFF. As DNA, the CDR3 is TGCGCCAGCAGCCAAGGGCCGGGACTAGCGGGAGTGGGGAATGAGCAGTTCTTC.

This clonotype showed up many times. V usage is TRBV7-3 and J usage is TRBJ2-5; the D gene could be TRBD1 or TRBD2 (5 bases each). The V gene lost 3 bases and the J gene lost 1 base, with 12 bases spanning the gap. CDR3 length equals 15 residues. CDR1 SGHTA and CDR2 FQGTGA come from the germline V gene. CDR3 sequence: CASSFIPGPQETQYF. In DNA, the CDR3 is TGTGCCAGCAGCTTTATACCGGGACCCCAAGAGACCCAGTACTTC.

This chain joins TRBV12-3 or TRBV12-4 and TRBJ1-1; 11 bases line up with TRBD1. J lost 5 bases, V lost 6 bases, and 8 bases had no gene match. The CDR3 totals 15 residues. This CDR3 is CASRSPGTGGTEAFF. CDR3 in DNA: TGTGCCAGCAGATCGCCCGGGACAGGGGGAACTGAAGCTTTCTTT.

The chain links TRBV19 to TRBJ2-7; TRBD2 agrees at 8 bases. Germline V gene sequence: CDR1 LNHDA, CDR2 SQIVND (reference sequence). The CDR3 consists of 14 residues. Losses at the gene ends were 7 bases for V and 0 bases for J; bases not matched to a gene: 5. The DNA of the CDR3 is TGTGCCAGTACCCCAAGCGGGAGCTCCTACGAGCAGTACTTC. This gives the protein CASTPSGSSYEQYF.

This clonotype came up many times. This chain uses TRBV3-1 with TRBJ2-2, with a weak D call TRBD2 (5 bases). The CDR3 contains 16 residues. V dropped 1 base and J dropped 4 bases, with 13 bases sitting between them. Germline CDR1 is LGHDT and CDR2 is YNNKEL (reference sequence). The CDR3 sequence: CASSQGLGGRTGELFF. The CDR3 nucleotides read TGTGCCAGCAGCCAAGGACTCGGAGGTCGCACCGGGGAGCTGTTTTTT. The whole variable domain, remainder taken from reference TRBV3-1 and TRBJ2-2, is DTAVSQTPKYLVTQMGNDKSIKCEQNLGHDTMYWYKQDSKKFLKIMFSYNNKELIINETVPNRFSPKSPDKAHLNLHINSLELGDSAVYFCASSQGLGGRTGELFFGEGSRLTVL.

The genes are TRBV28 and TRBJ2-1; D is possibly TRBD1 (6 bases). Germline CDR1 MDHEN, CDR2 SYDVKM. This CDR3 region has 15 residues. With 1 base removed from V and 6 bases from J, the gap between germline ends came to 13 bases. The CDR3 coding sequence is TGTGCCAGCAGTTTATTTGGGGGCCGAAGCAATGAGCAGTTCTTC. It translates to CASSLFGGRSNEQFF.

Many counts were recorded for this clonotype. This chain links TRBV6-6 with TRBJ2-1; 12 bases map to TRBD2. The CDR3 loop spans 15 amino acids. The J segment lost 9 bases and the V segment lost 2 bases, leaving 5 bases of the junction unmatched. The germline gives CDR1 MNHNY, CDR2 SVGAGI (reference sequence). The CDR3 sequence: CASSYPSGRAGEQFF. The CDR3 DNA follows: TGTGCCAGCAGTTACCCTAGCGGGAGGGCGGGTGAGCAGTTCTTC.

This clonotype was found many times. CDR3 bases: TGTGCCAGCAGCTTAGTGTCTAGCGGCTCCTACGAGCAGTACTTC. Translated, it gives CASSLVSSGSYEQYF. The J gene is TRBJ2-7, the V gene TRBV7-2; TRBD2 aligns across 7 bases. There are 15 residues in the CDR3. Per germline, CDR1 SGHTA and CDR2 FQGNSA. Trimming cost V 1 base and J 0 bases; bases outside gene matches: 3.

Details on this clonotype: One end of the junction is discordant with germline, which a read error may explain. This chain uses TRBV12-3 or TRBV12-4 with TRBJ2-7; a possible D gene is TRBD2 (6 bases). The CDR3 has 22 residues. The CDR3 region has the DNA TGTGCCAGCAGTTTAGGACGGCGGGTTGCCTTAAAGGACAAGGACTACTCCTACAAGCAGTACTTC. Translating it yields CASSLGRRVALKDKDYSYKQYF.

This clonotype was detected only a few times. The V and J genes are TRBV7-9 and TRBJ2-3; the D gene could be TRBD1 or TRBD2 (7 bases each). The germline V and J ends were trimmed by 4 bases and 6 bases, with 14 bases remaining between them. This CDR3 comprises 14 residues. Germline CDR1 is SEHNR and CDR2 is FQNEAQ (reference sequence). The CDR3 DNA sequence: TGTGCCAGCAGCTCCAGGGGGGGAGGGGATACGCAGTATTTT. The encoded protein is CASSSRGGGDTQYF.

This clonotype appeared many times. This chain uses TRBV5-1 with TRBJ1-1; possibly TRBD1 for D (5 bases). The CDR3 contains 14 residues. The ends were cut back, 5 bases at V and 1 base at J, with 12 bases in the middle. Germline CDR1 and CDR2: SGHRS and YFSETQ. The CDR3 here is CASRSADTNTEAFF. CDR3 nucleotide sequence: TGCGCCAGCAGGTCCGCGGACACGAACACTGAAGCTTTCTTT.

This clonotype was recorded at least ten times. The rearrangement uses TRBV20-1 and TRBJ2-2, with D perhaps TRBD2 (6 bases). The CDR3 spans 15 residues. Trimming shortened V by 1 base and J by 6 bases, and 15 bases separated the two germline ends. CDR1 is DFQATT and CDR2 is SNEGSKA in the germline V gene (reference sequence). CDR3: CSARVAGRRAGELFF. The CDR3 DNA follows: TGCAGTGCTAGAGTCGCAGGGCGGAGGGCCGGGGAGCTGTTTTTT.

This clonotype was observed at least ten times. This chain links TRBV6-1 with TRBJ1-2; D uncertain. Trimming cost V 5 bases and J 4 bases, with 17 bases left between them. CDR3 length: 15 amino acids. The germline CDR1 and CDR2 sequences are MNHNS and SASEGT. The CDR3 here is CASSQDGWSSYGYTF. CDR3 sequence (DNA): TGTGCCAGCAGTCAGGACGGGTGGAGTTCCTATGGCTACACCTTC.

This clonotype was seen repeatedly, ten times or more. The V and J genes are TRBV9 and TRBJ2-5; 8 bases align to TRBD2. The CDR3 is 15 amino acids. Germline CDR1 is SGDLS and CDR2 is YYNGEE. V shed 0 bases, J shed 5 bases, and the junction held 6 bases outside the gene matches. DNA of the CDR3: TGTGCCAGCAGCGTAGCGGGAGGGCCGAGGGAGACCCAGTACTTC. Translated, it gives CASSVAGGPRETQYF.

This clonotype was detected many times. The genes are TRBV18 and TRBJ1-5, with D hard to call. The V end lost 6 bases, the J end lost 5 bases, and 17 bases lay between the germline ends. Germline CDR1 and CDR2: KGHSH and LQKENI. This CDR3 region has 15 residues. The CDR3 protein is CASSLGLSWDQPQHF. DNA of the CDR3: TGTGCCAGCTCTCTCGGGTTATCCTGGGATCAGCCCCAGCATTTT.

In this sample, this clonotype turned up a few times. This sequence may be a read error, since a much larger clone differs from it by one base. V is TRBV20-1 and J is TRBJ2-1; 12 bases map to TRBD2. With V trimmed by 6 bases and J by 6 bases, 6 bases remained unmatched. CDR1 DFQATT and CDR2 SNEGSKA come from the germline V gene (reference sequence). This CDR3 contains 14 residues. CDR3 amino acids: CSAVLAGGLNEQFF. CDR3 DNA sequence: TGCAGTGCGGTCCTAGCGGGAGGGCTCAATGAGCAGTTCTTC.

This clonotype showed up many times. The rearrangement uses TRBV3-1 and TRBJ2-1, with a weak D call TRBD2 (7 bases). The V gene lost 4 bases and the J gene lost 7 bases, with 23 bases spanning the gap. There are 17 residues in the CDR3. From germline, CDR1 is LGHDT and CDR2 YNNKEL (reference sequence). The CDR3, as DNA: TGTGCCAGCAGCCCCGGTGGGGGGGCGGGATTTGGAAATGAGCAGTTCTTC. Its protein product is CASSPGGGAGFGNEQFF.